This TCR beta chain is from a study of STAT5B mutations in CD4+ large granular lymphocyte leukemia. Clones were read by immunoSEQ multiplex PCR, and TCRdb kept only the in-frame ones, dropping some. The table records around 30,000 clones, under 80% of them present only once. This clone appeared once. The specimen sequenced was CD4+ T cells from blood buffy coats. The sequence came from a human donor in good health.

This CDR3 reads CASSLRADVNEQFF. CDR3 sequence (DNA): TGTGCCAGCAGTCTCAGGGCTGATGTGAATGAGCAGTTCTTC. This chain links TRBV27 with TRBJ2-1, with D tentatively TRBD1 (5 bases). Germline lookup yields CDR1 MNHEY and CDR2 SMNVEV (reference sequence). This CDR3 has 14 residues. V dropped 5 bases and J dropped 7 bases, with 15 bases sitting between them.